These T cell receptor beta chains were read from a single sample in a study of Tregs in tolerant kidney transplant recipients. Profiled with immunoSEQ multiplex PCR; TCRdb holds only in-frame clones, not every one. The data show about 100,000 clones, with under 95% seen just once and 0.35% to 0.55% held by the top ten. The sequencing used CD4+ T cells from blood, collected before the transplant. The receptors derive from a human donor who received a combined kidney and bone marrow transplant. Both conserved end residues are part of each CDR3. D genes are given only for firm matches. The size field is filled for only some rows; it gives once, few, many or a size class.

TRBJ2-3	TRBD2	NA	TRBV5-6	TGTGCCAGCAGCTTGTCTATGGGGCGGGAGCTAAGAGATACGCAGTATTTT	CASSLSMGRELRDTQYF
TRBJ2-2	NA	NA	TRBV7-2	TGTGCCAGCAGCCCAAGGGGACTGGAGCTGTTTTTT	CASSPRGLELFF
TRBJ1-6	NA	NA	TRBV27	TGTGCCAGCAGTTTATCGAGGAGGAATTCACCCCTCCACTTT	CASSLSRRNSPLHF
TRBJ1-6	NA	NA	TRBV6-5	TGTGCCAGCAGCTCCGGGACTGGGAATTCACCCCTCCACTTT	CASSSGTGNSPLHF
TRBJ2-1	NA	NA	TRBV7-8	TGTGCCAGCAGCTTAGTCCGGTACAATGAGCAGTTCTTC	CASSLVRYNEQFF
TRBJ1-1	NA	NA	TRBV30	TGTGCCTGGAGTCTAGGACATGGAGCTTTCTTT	CAWSLGHGAFF
TRBJ2-5	NA	once	TRBV19	TGTGCCAGTAGTATAGGGACTCCTCGGGACCAAGAGACCCAGTACTTC	CASSIGTPRDQETQYF
TRBJ1-2	NA	NA	TRBV2	TGTGCCAGCAGTGTCGGACAGAACTATGGCTACACCTTC	CASSVGQNYGYTF
TRBJ2-1	TRBD2	NA	TRBV4-1	TGCGCCAGCAGCGTTGGCCCAGGGACTAGCCTCGATGAGCAGTTCTTC	CASSVGPGTSLDEQFF
TRBJ1-1	NA	NA	TRBV18	TGTGCCAGCTCATCCCAACAGGGTGGAAACACTGAAGCTTTCTTT	CASSSQQGGNTEAFF
TRBJ2-1	TRBD2	NA	TRBV7-8	TGTGCCAGCAGCTTAGTGGGCTCGAGCGGGGGGTGGAATGAGCAGTTCTTC	CASSLVGSSGGWNEQFF
TRBJ2-6	TRBD1	NA	TRBV18	TGTGCCAGCTCACCTACAGGGGCTGGGGCCAACGTCCTGACTTTC	CASSPTGAGANVLTF
TRBJ1-5	NA	NA	TRBV4-3	TGCGCCAGCAGCGCCAGGGGAGGCAATCAGCCCCAGCATTTT	CASSARGGNQPQHF